Shown below are 4 T cell receptor beta chains from a single sample sequenced in a study of molecular identifiers for immune sequencing clone quantification. TCRdb ran MiXCR on the PCR reads and lists one entry per CDR3 protein. Of approximately 500,000 distinct CDR3 sequences listed, 25% are singletons. The sequenced sample was naive CD8+ T cells from blood, with Jurkat cell RNA spiked in. Subset noted: FACS-sorted CD8+CD4-CCR7+CD45RA+ naive T cells. All receptors come from a human donor in good health. Some libraries in this study had Jurkat cell RNA spiked in.

About this clonotype: This may arise from a read error, as a much more abundant clone is one base away. The chain carries TRBV7-9 and TRBJ2-2; D possibly corresponds to TRBD2 (5 bases). Germline loops: CDR1 SEHNR, CDR2 FQNEAQ (reference sequence). This CDR3 region has 13 residues. The DNA for the CDR3 is TGTGCCAGCAGCTCGGCACTCGCCGGGGAGCTGCTTTTT. Protein product: CASSSALAGELLF. The variable domain in full, with the rest retrieved from reference TRBV7-9 and TRBJ2-2, is DTGVSQNPRHKITKRGQNVTFRCDPISEHNRLYWYRQTLGQGPEFLTYFQNEAQLEKSRLLSDRFSAERPKGSFSTLEIQRTEQGDSAMYLCASSSALAGELLFGEGSRLTVL.

This clonotype has just a few counts. The V gene is TRBV6-2 or TRBV6-3, the J gene TRBJ2-7, with D perhaps matching TRBD2 (7 bases). Germline V gene data show CDR1 as MNHEY and CDR2 as SVGEGT. The CDR3 spans 18 residues. The ends were cut back, 2 bases at V and 4 bases at J, with 24 bases in the middle. This chain's CDR3 is CASSYPGFGGGSLYEQYF. In DNA form, the CDR3 reads TGTGCCAGCAGTTACCCTGGTTTCGGGGGCGGGAGTCTTTACGAGCAGTACTTC.

This clonotype was seen more than once but under ten times. The J gene is TRBJ2-5, the V gene TRBV7-9; a possible D gene is TRBD1 (6 bases). This CDR3 spans 16 amino acids. Germline assignment: CDR1 SEHNR and CDR2 FQNEAQ (reference sequence). V was shortened by 1 base and J by 5 bases, with 17 bases between the two germline ends. The CDR3, as DNA: TGTGCCAGCAGCTTAGTCGGCAGGGGAGAGTTGGAGACCCAGTACTTC. Protein product: CASSLVGRGELETQYF.

This clonotype has just one count. One base away lies a much larger clone, so this may be a sequencing read error. The conserved final phenylalanine or tryptophan is absent from the CDR3, which likely points to a read error. The J gene is TRBJ1-6, the V gene TRBV12-3 or TRBV12-4; D is perhaps TRBD1 (6 bases). There are 18 residues in the CDR3. The V gene lost 6 bases and the J gene lost 7 bases, with 25 bases spanning the gap. DNA for the CDR3: TGTGCCAGCAGCCTCTGGTCGGGCGGGGGGCATCGCAATTCACCCCTCCACTTA. It encodes CASSLWSGGGHRNSPLHL.